This T cell receptor (beta chain) is drawn from a study of cytomegalovirus exposure and HLA in healthy donors. Sequencing was performed with immunoSEQ multiplex PCR; in TCRdb, only in-frame clones are kept and a portion is missing. The repertoire holds about 250,000 clones, with 87% as singletons. Trimming stripped 2 bases from V and 4 bases from J, with 17 bases between. This CDR3 region has 16 residues. Looked up from germline, CDR1 is SGDLS and CDR2 is YYNGEE. The sequence was collected from a man between 18 and 29 years old in good health and CMV-seropositive. This chain uses TRBV9 with TRBJ2-3; D uncertain. Sequencing was carried out using PBMCs. The CDR3 loop is CASSVVVDPSPDTQYF. CDR3 coding DNA: TGTGCCAGCAGCGTGGTAGTGGACCCCAGCCCAGATACGCAGTATTTT.